The rows below give T cell receptor beta chains drawn from one sample of a study of blood T cell repertoires in COVID-19. Some clones are missing from TCRdb's copy, which holds only in-frame ones; the method was immunoSEQ multiplex PCR. The sample consists of around 700,000 clones, about nine tenths of them appearing once. The sample consisted of peripheral blood. The receptors here all came from a woman in her late teens or twenties with acute or convalescent COVID-19. The CDR3 runs from the conserved cysteine through the conserved F or W.

length	V	J	CDR3
12	TRBV12-3/TRBV12-4	TRBJ2-3	CASILSTDTQYF
13	TRBV4-3	TRBJ2-4	CASSQPGQNIQYF
14	TRBV18	TRBJ1-5	CASSPGLVDQPQHF
17	TRBV9	TRBJ2-5	CASSVVGLAGGAETQYF
14	TRBV28	TRBJ1-5	CAIRRTGGNQPQHF
14	TRBV9	TRBJ1-6	CASSVKRDLSPLHF
11	TRBV30	TRBJ1-1	CAWTRGTEAFF
14	TRBV5-6	TRBJ2-5	CASFGLAGQETQYF
14	TRBV11-1	TRBJ2-7	CASSLLGPNYEQYF
14	TRBV29-1	TRBJ1-2	CSVKIRRSRDGYTF
16	TRBV3-1/TRBV3-2	TRBJ1-6	CASSQWGSGSLSPLHF
18	TRBV9	TRBJ1-6	CASSPRVGVEQGASPLHF
15	TRBV9	TRBJ1-1	CASSVVTGGRSEAFF